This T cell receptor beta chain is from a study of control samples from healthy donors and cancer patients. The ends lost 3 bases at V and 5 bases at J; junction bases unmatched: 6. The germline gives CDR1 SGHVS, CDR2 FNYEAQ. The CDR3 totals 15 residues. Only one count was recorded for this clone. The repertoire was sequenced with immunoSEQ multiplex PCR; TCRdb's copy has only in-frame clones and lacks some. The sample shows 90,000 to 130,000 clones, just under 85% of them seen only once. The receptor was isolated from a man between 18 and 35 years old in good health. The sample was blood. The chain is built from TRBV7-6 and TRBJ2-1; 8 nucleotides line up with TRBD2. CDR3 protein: CASSFGGGLNNEQFF. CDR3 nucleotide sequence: TGTGCCAGCAGCTTCGGCGGGGGGCTTAACAATGAGCAGTTCTTC.